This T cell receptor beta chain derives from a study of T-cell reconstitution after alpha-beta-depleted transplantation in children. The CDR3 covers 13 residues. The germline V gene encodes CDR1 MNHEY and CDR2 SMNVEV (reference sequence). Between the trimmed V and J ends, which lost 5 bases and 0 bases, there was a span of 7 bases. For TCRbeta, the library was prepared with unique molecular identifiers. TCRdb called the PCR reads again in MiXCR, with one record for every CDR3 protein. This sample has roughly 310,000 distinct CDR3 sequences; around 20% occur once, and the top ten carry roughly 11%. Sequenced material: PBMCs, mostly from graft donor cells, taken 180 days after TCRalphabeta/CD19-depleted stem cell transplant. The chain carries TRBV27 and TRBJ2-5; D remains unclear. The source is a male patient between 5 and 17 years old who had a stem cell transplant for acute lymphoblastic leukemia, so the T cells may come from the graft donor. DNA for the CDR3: TGTGCCAGCAGTCCATTGTACCAAGAGACCCAGTACTTC. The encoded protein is CASSPLYQETQYF.